A selection of T cell receptor beta chains follows, all from one sample in a study of blood T cell repertoires in COVID-19. Measured with immunoSEQ multiplex PCR; TCRdb has only the in-frame clones, and not every one. The sample has about 170,000 clones; roughly 84% are singletons. Material: peripheral blood. The receptors here all came from a woman between 65 and 79 years old with COVID-19, enrolled during active disease. CDR3s include the opening cysteine and the closing phenylalanine or tryptophan. D genes are given only for firm matches. Where a row states a size, it is once, few, many or the class of an expanded clone; other rows omit it.

CDR3 protein,CDR3 DNA,clone size,J gene,V gene,D gene
CASSLAGGNQPQHF,TGTGCCAGTAGTCTCGCAGGGGGAAATCAGCCCCAGCATTTT,NA,TRBJ1-5,TRBV19,TRBD1
CASSMETMNTEAFF,TGTGCCAGTAGTATGGAGACCATGAACACTGAAGCTTTCTTT,NA,TRBJ1-1,TRBV19,NA
CASSLGLGTHYQPQHF,TGTGCCAGCAGTTTGGGGTTGGGGACACATTATCAGCCCCAGCATTTT,NA,TRBJ1-5,TRBV28,NA
CASSLGPLSYEQYF,TGTGCCAGCAGCTTGGGTCCCCTATCCTACGAGCAGTACTTC,NA,TRBJ2-7,TRBV5-4,NA
CASSYLGLAGGVEQFF,TGTGCCAGCAGTTACTTGGGACTAGCGGGGGGCGTTGAGCAGTTCTTC,NA,TRBJ2-1,TRBV6-6,TRBD2
CAISDSTSGFTDTQYF,TGTGCCATCAGTGATTCGACTAGCGGATTCACAGATACGCAGTATTTT,few,TRBJ2-3,TRBV10-3,TRBD2
CASSGTGGATNEKLFF,TGTGCCAGCAGTGGGACAGGGGGCGCAACTAATGAAAAACTGTTTTTT,NA,TRBJ1-4,TRBV28,TRBD1
CASRNRDRGVYGYTF,TGTGCCAGCAGGAATCGGGACAGGGGTGTCTATGGCTACACCTTC,NA,TRBJ1-2,TRBV6-4,TRBD1
CASSLDGIPSYNEQFF,TGTGCCAGCAGCTTGGACGGGATCCCGTCCTACAATGAGCAGTTCTTC,NA,TRBJ2-1,TRBV11-2,NA
CASSLRSGQGETQYF,TGTGCCAGCAGCTTGAGGTCAGGGCAGGGTGAGACCCAGTACTTC,NA,TRBJ2-5,TRBV7-8,NA
CASSIDGRNTEAFF,TGTGCCAGTAGTATCGATGGCAGGAACACTGAAGCTTTCTTT,few,TRBJ1-1,TRBV19,NA
CASLRAGGFAKLFF,TGTGCCAGCCTAAGGGCAGGGGGTTTCGCAAAACTGTTTTTT,NA,TRBJ1-4,TRBV28,TRBD1
CASSVEFRQGGINEQFF,TGTGCCAGCAGTGTAGAATTTCGACAGGGAGGTATTAATGAGCAGTTCTTC,once,TRBJ2-1,TRBV27,NA
CAGQGDFYEQYF,TGTGCCGGACAGGGGGACTTCTACGAGCAGTACTTC,once,TRBJ2-7,TRBV6-5,TRBD1
CASSLAERQETQYF,TGTGCCAGCAGTTTGGCGGAACGGCAAGAGACCCAGTACTTC,NA,TRBJ2-5,TRBV13,NA
CAISGGRGTDTQYF,TGTGCCATCAGTGGAGGGCGGGGCACAGATACGCAGTATTTT,NA,TRBJ2-3,TRBV10-3,NA
CASRKADRVTEAFF,TGTGCCAGCAGAAAAGCAGACAGGGTAACTGAAGCTTTCTTT,NA,TRBJ1-1,TRBV28,TRBD1
CASSELAPGWSGELFF,TGTGCCAGCAGCGAATTAGCCCCAGGGTGGTCCGGGGAGCTGTTTTTT,NA,TRBJ2-2,TRBV7-3,NA
CASRNTGTGTNYGYTF,TGCGCCAGCAGGAATACCGGGACAGGGACTAACTATGGCTACACCTTC,NA,TRBJ1-2,TRBV5-1,TRBD1
CASSQGRGSYNEQFF,TGTGCCAGCAGCCAAGGCCGAGGCTCCTACAATGAGCAGTTCTTC,NA,TRBJ2-1,TRBV14,NA
CAAGTANTEAFF,TGTGCCGCGGGGACAGCGAACACTGAAGCTTTCTTT,NA,TRBJ1-1,TRBV7-8,TRBD1
CASSAGGLPYEQYF,TGTGCCAGCAGTGCAGGGGGCCTCCCCTACGAGCAGTACTTC,NA,TRBJ2-7,TRBV25-1,TRBD1
CASSLVDEQFF,TGTGCCAGCAGTTTAGTCGATGAGCAGTTCTTC,NA,TRBJ2-1,TRBV28,NA
CASSSTGGQPQHF,TGTGCCAGCAGCTCTACAGGCGGTCAGCCCCAGCATTTT,NA,TRBJ1-5,TRBV7-2,NA
CSHEGGYTF,TGCAGCCATGAGGGAGGCTACACCTTC,NA,TRBJ1-2,TRBV29-1,NA
CASSGQGSDTQYF,TGTGCCAGCAGCGGACAGGGCTCCGATACGCAGTATTTT,NA,TRBJ2-3,TRBV9,TRBD1
CASSPSGSNQPQHF,TGTGCCAGCAGTCCCTCGGGGAGCAATCAGCCCCAGCATTTT,NA,TRBJ1-5,TRBV11-2,NA
CASSLTGDGYTF,TGTGCCAGCAGCTTAACGGGGGACGGCTACACCTTC,NA,TRBJ1-2,TRBV7-8,NA
CASSPGQGDIQYF,TGTGCCAGCAGCCCAGGACAGGGAGACATTCAGTACTTC,NA,TRBJ2-4,TRBV7-9,TRBD1
CASSLQGASYGYTF,TGCGCCAGCAGCTTACAGGGGGCTTCCTATGGCTACACCTTC,NA,TRBJ1-2,TRBV5-1,TRBD1
CASSGGTNYGYTF,TGTGCCAGCAGCGGGGGGACTAACTATGGCTACACCTTC,NA,TRBJ1-2,TRBV2,NA